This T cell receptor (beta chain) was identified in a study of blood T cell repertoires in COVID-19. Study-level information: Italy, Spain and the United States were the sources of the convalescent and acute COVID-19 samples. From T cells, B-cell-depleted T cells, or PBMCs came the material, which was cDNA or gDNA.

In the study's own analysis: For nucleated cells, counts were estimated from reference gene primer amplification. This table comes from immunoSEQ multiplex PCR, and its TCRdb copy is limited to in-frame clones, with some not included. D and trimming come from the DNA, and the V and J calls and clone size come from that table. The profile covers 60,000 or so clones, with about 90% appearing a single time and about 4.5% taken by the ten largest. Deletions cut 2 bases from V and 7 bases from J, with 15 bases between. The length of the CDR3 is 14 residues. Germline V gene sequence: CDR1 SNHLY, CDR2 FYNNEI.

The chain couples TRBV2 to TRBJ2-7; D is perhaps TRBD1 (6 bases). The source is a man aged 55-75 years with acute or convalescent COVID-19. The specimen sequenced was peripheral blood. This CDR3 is CASSETGTRGEQYF. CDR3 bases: TGTGCCAGCAGTGAAACCGGGACAAGGGGAGAGCAGTACTTC.